One and the same sample provided the 26 T cell receptor beta chains below, sequenced in a study of shared clonotypes between healthy human individuals. Method: immunoSEQ multiplex PCR; TCRdb's copy keeps in-frame clones and lacks some. In the table there are 400,000 to 550,000 clones, 79% of which are singletons. The sequenced sample was PBMCs. These TCRs come from a woman between 40 and 50 years old in good health. Some clones in this sample may be carry-over from other donors' samples.

CDR3 sequence: CASSFTRASYEQYF. Written as DNA, the CDR3 is TGTGCCAGCAGCTTTACTAGGGCCTCCTACGAGCAGTACTTC. V gene TRBV5-8 combines with J gene TRBJ2-7, with a weak D call TRBD2 (5 bases). The V end lost 2 bases, the J end lost 0 bases, and 9 bases lay between the germline ends. The germline gives CDR1 SGHTS, CDR2 YDEGEE. This CDR3 has 14 amino acids.

This sequence joins TRBV4-2 and TRBJ2-5; 13 bases align to TRBD2. CDR3 length: 18 residues. Germline V lookup: CDR1 LGHNA, CDR2 YNFKEQ. The V and J ends lost 3 bases and 0 bases, in that order; junction bases with no gene match: 7. In DNA form, the CDR3 reads TGTGCCAGCAGCCAGGGACTAGCGGGACTATCGTACCAAGAGACCCAGTACTTC. This gives the protein CASSQGLAGLSYQETQYF.

The sample holds one count of this clone. The gene calls are TRBV7-2 and TRBJ2-1, with 10 positions matching TRBD2. Trimming cost V 4 bases and J 9 bases; bases outside gene matches: 12. Germline V gene lookup returns CDR1 SGHTA and CDR2 FQGNSA. This CDR3 contains 16 residues. The DNA for the CDR3 is TGTGCCAGCAGCTACCCGGGACTAGCGTTTTTGGGTGAGCAGTTCTTC. As protein: CASSYPGLAFLGEQFF.

The chain recombines TRBV28 with TRBJ2-1; 9 bases are shared with TRBD1. Unmatched junction bases numbered 8, after V lost 7 bases and J lost 4 bases. From germline, CDR1 is MDHEN and CDR2 SYDVKM. This CDR3 is built from 15 residues. The CDR3 DNA is TGTGCCAGCACCTCCACAGGGGGCTTATACAATGAGCAGTTCTTC. Translation: CASTSTGGLYNEQFF.

This chain joins TRBV6-6 and TRBJ2-3; a weak D match, TRBD1 (5 bases). The germline V and J ends were trimmed by 6 bases and 0 bases, with 10 bases remaining between them. CDR1 MNHNY and CDR2 SVGAGI come from the germline V gene (reference sequence). CDR3 size: 14 residues. CDR3 DNA sequence: TGTGCCAGCAGGGAGAGGACAAGCACAGATACGCAGTATTTT. Residues: CASRERTSTDTQYF.

The CDR3 loop is CASSPPEGYNEKLFF. As DNA, the CDR3 is TGTGCCAGCAGCCCCCCAGAGGGTTATAATGAAAAACTGTTTTTT. The chain recombines TRBV6-6 with TRBJ1-4, with D hard to call. Trimming cost V 6 bases and J 4 bases, with 15 bases left between them. This CDR3 is built from 15 residues. From germline, CDR1 is MNHNY and CDR2 SVGAGI (reference sequence).

The chain couples TRBV5-1 to TRBJ2-3; D may correspond to TRBD1 or TRBD2 (6 bases each). The CDR3 runs 16 residues. Germline values: CDR1 SGHRS, CDR2 YFSETQ. Trimming stripped 0 bases from V and 1 base from J, with 12 bases between. The CDR3 DNA sequence: TGCGCCAGCAGCTTGGACTCGGGGGCTGGCACAGATACGCAGTATTTT. As protein: CASSLDSGAGTDTQYF.

The gene calls are TRBV15 and TRBJ1-1; D remains ambiguous. Germline lookup yields CDR1 LNHNV and CDR2 YYDKDF (reference sequence). V was shortened by 3 bases and J by 7 bases, with 12 bases between the two germline ends. CDR3 length: 13 residues. CDR3 in DNA: TGTGCCACCAGCAGCGCCCCAGGAGATGAAGCTTTCTTT. Its translation is CATSSAPGDEAFF.

This clone was counted at least ten times. This chain links TRBV19 with TRBJ2-6; the match to TRBD2 covers 13 bases. This CDR3 region has 17 residues. Per the germline V gene, CDR1 is LNHDA and CDR2 is SQIVND (reference sequence). V lost 4 bases to trimming and J lost 3 bases; unmatched junction nucleotides: 3. The CDR3 sequence is CASSKTSGRIGANVLTF. The CDR3 bases are TGTGCCAGTAGTAAGACTAGCGGGAGGATTGGGGCCAACGTCCTGACTTTC.

The DNA of the CDR3 is TGTGCTTACGGGAATCCGAATTCACCCCTCCACTTT. Translated: CAYGNPNSPLHF. V is TRBV28 and J is TRBJ1-6; D unresolved. The CDR3 runs 12 residues. CDR1 is MDHEN and CDR2 is SYDVKM in the germline V gene.

The chain employs TRBV5-1 and TRBJ2-7; tentatively, D is TRBD1 (5 bases). Looked up from germline, CDR1 is SGHRS and CDR2 is YFSETQ. The CDR3 has 12 amino acids. The V and J ends lost 7 bases and 4 bases respectively, with 12 bases between them. In DNA, the CDR3 is TGCGCCAGCGGATCTGGGGCGTACGAGCAGTACTTC. Translated, it gives CASGSGAYEQYF.

About this clone: This may arise from a read error, as a much more abundant clone is one base away. This chain uses TRBV13 with TRBJ1-2; 9 bases align to TRBD1. V dropped 0 bases and J dropped 4; count of bases not matched to a gene: 0. CDR1 and CDR2 from the germline V gene are PRHDT and FYEKMQ (reference sequence). The CDR3 length is 14 residues. CDR3 sequence (DNA): TGTGCCAGCAGCTTAGGGACAGGGGGCTATGGCTACACCTTC. This codes for CASSLGTGGYGYTF.

Concerning this clone: The identical CDR3 is also encoded by other nucleotide sequences in the sample. The V call is TRBV10-3, the J call TRBJ2-2, with TRBD1 matching 10 bases. The J segment lost 5 bases and the V segment lost 8 bases, leaving 5 bases of the junction unmatched. CDR3 size: 14 residues. Germline CDR1 and CDR2: ENHRY and SYGVKD. The CDR3 loop reads CAIRGQGGTGELFF. The CDR3 nucleotides are TGTGCCATCCGCGGACAGGGGGGAACCGGGGAGCTGTTTTTT.

This chain links TRBV4-1 with TRBJ2-7; TRBD1 aligns across 7 bases. From germline, CDR1 is MGHRA and CDR2 YSYEKL. Losses at the gene ends were 1 base for V and 3 bases for J; bases not matched to a gene: 6. The CDR3 length is 15 residues. The CDR3 region is CASSQASTGNYEQYF. For the CDR3, the DNA is TGCGCCAGCAGCCAAGCCTCGACAGGGAACTACGAGCAGTACTTC.

The chain combines TRBV19 with TRBJ1-1; 7 bases map to TRBD1. Trimming cost V 7 bases and J 4 bases; bases outside gene matches: 6. The CDR3 runs to 13 residues. Germline CDR1 is LNHDA and CDR2 is SQIVND (reference sequence). The CDR3 here is CASTIGTATEAFF. The CDR3 DNA is TGTGCCAGTACCATAGGGACAGCCACTGAAGCTTTCTTT.

The rearrangement links TRBV2 to TRBJ2-7; 8 nucleotides match TRBD2. The junction had 5 bases not matched to a gene; V was cut back by 1 base and J by 3 bases. The CDR3 is 15 residues long. CDR1 and CDR2 (germline): SNHLY, FYNNEI. The CDR3 is CASSEGPAGGYEQYF. The CDR3 region has the DNA TGTGCCAGCAGTGAAGGGCCCGCGGGGGGCTACGAGCAGTACTTC.

This clone was detected only a few times. The chain uses TRBV6-1 and TRBJ2-7, with 11 bases that match TRBD2. V gave up 3 bases and J gave up 4 bases; unmatched junction bases: 5. Germline V CDR1 and CDR2: MNHNS, SASEGT. This CDR3 spans 15 amino acids. This CDR3 reads CASSEQGLAVYEQYF. DNA for the CDR3: TGTGCCAGCAGTGAGCAGGGACTAGCGGTTTACGAGCAGTACTTC.

This clone was counted once. The chain recombines TRBV29-1 with TRBJ1-3, with a possible D match to TRBD1 (5 bases). V was pared by 6 bases and J by 4 bases, with 16 bases between. This CDR3 spans 14 amino acids. The germline V gene has CDR1 SQVTM and CDR2 ANQGSEA. The DNA for the CDR3 is TGCAGCGTCCTCGATTCAGGGTGGGGAAACACCATATATTTT. It encodes CSVLDSGWGNTIYF.

V is TRBV19 and J is TRBJ1-1; no reliable D call. The CDR3 loop spans 13 amino acids. V was cut by 1 base and J by 5 bases, with 8 bases left in between. Germline-derived CDR1 and CDR2 are LNHDA and SQIVND (reference sequence). CDR3 in DNA: TGTGCCAGTAGTATAGCCCCTCGAACTGAAGCTTTCTTT. The encoded protein is CASSIAPRTEAFF.

The chain employs TRBV7-2 and TRBJ2-3, with D possibly matching TRBD2 (6 bases). Deletions cut 1 base from V and 4 bases from J, with 15 bases between. The CDR3 is 16 amino acids. The germline V gene has CDR1 SGHTA and CDR2 FQGNSA. CDR3 sequence: CASSLVPGVGSDTQYF. Written as DNA, the CDR3 is TGTGCCAGCAGCTTAGTGCCGGGAGTAGGGTCAGATACGCAGTATTTT.

The chain's CDR3 is CSVELLAGGPKTQYF. The CDR3 nucleotides are TGCAGCGTTGAGCTTCTAGCGGGAGGGCCCAAGACCCAGTACTTC. The J gene is TRBJ2-5, the V gene TRBV29-1, with 12 nucleotides matching TRBD2. This CDR3 has 15 amino acids. The J segment lost 6 bases and the V segment lost 3 bases, leaving 8 bases of the junction unmatched. Germline assignment: CDR1 SQVTM and CDR2 ANQGSEA.

The CDR3 reads CASRPQGHQPQHF. In DNA form, the CDR3 reads TGTGCCAGCAGGCCTCAGGGGCATCAGCCCCAGCATTTT. The chain combines TRBV28 with TRBJ1-5; possibly TRBD1 for D (6 bases). The CDR3 has 13 residues. Between the trimmed V and J ends, which lost 6 bases and 5 bases, there was a span of 11 bases. Germline CDR1 is MDHEN and CDR2 is SYDVKM. The complete variable domain, with remaining parts taken from reference TRBV28 and TRBJ1-5, reads DVKVTQSSRYLVKRTGEKVFLECVQDMDHENMFWYRQDPGLGLRLIYFSYDVKMKEKGDIPEGYSVSREKKERFSLILESASTNQTSMYLCASRPQGHQPQHFGDGTRLSIL.

This chain uses TRBV2 with TRBJ2-2, with TRBD2 as a possible D gene (6 bases). Germline V gene lookup returns CDR1 SNHLY and CDR2 FYNNEI. CDR3 length equals 15 residues. The ends were cut back, 6 bases at V and 0 bases at J, with 11 bases in the middle. For the CDR3, the DNA is TGTGCCAGCAGCCGGGGGACTGCGAACACCGGGGAGCTGTTTTTT. Protein product: CASSRGTANTGELFF.

V usage is TRBV27 and J usage is TRBJ2-1, with no clear D. Looked up from germline, CDR1 is MNHEY and CDR2 is SMNVEV (reference sequence). This CDR3 is built from 12 residues. V shed 3 bases and J shed 10 bases, with 10 bases lying between them. The CDR3 nucleotides are TGTGCCAGCAGTTTCAACCCACTGGAGCAGTTCTTC. Its translation is CASSFNPLEQFF.

A word on this clone: Other DNA sequences in the sample encode the same CDR3. The V call is TRBV4-2, the J call TRBJ1-5; TRBD1 might be the D (5 bases). Trimming took off 0 bases at V and 4 bases at J, with 10 bases between the two ends. CDR3 size: 15 residues. Germline V CDR1 and CDR2: LGHNA, YNFKEQ. In DNA form, the CDR3 reads TGTGCCAGCAGCCAAGATGGTCAGGGTAATCAGCCCCAGCATTTT. Protein sequence: CASSQDGQGNQPQHF.

J is TRBJ1-1 and V is TRBV30; D is undetermined. This CDR3 has 13 amino acids. Germline values: CDR1 GTSNPN, CDR2 SVGIG (reference sequence). The V and J ends lost 5 bases and 1 base respectively, with 11 bases between them. CDR3 amino acids: CAWGMGGNTEAFF. The DNA for the CDR3 is TGTGCCTGGGGGATGGGTGGGAACACTGAAGCTTTCTTT. Looking up the rest from reference TRBV30 and TRBJ1-1 gives the full variable domain: SQTIHQWPATLVQPVGSPLSLECTVEGTSNPNLYWYRQAAGRGLQLLFYSVGIGQISSEVPQNLSASRPQDRQFILSSKKLLLSDSGFYLCAWGMGGNTEAFFGQGTRLTVV.